This entry features one T cell receptor (beta chain) sequence. The antigen remains unidentified. Trimming cost V 6 bases and J 4 bases; bases outside gene matches: 8. The CDR3 has 13 residues. Germline CDR1 reads SQVTM; CDR2 reads ANQGSEA. These data originate in a study of cytomegalovirus exposure and HLA in healthy donors. The donors formed part of the roughly 110-subject validation cohort, distinct from the approximately 670-subject first cohort. The table came from immunoSEQ multiplex PCR; TCRdb's copy has only in-frame clones and leaves some out. The table includes about 73,000 clones, about 95% detected once. General study points: Researchers counted over 150 TCR beta chains as cytomegalovirus-associated.

Material for sequencing was PBMCs. The chain carries TRBV29-1 and TRBJ2-5; 7 nucleotides line up with TRBD1. This sequence originates from a woman aged 18-30 years in good health and CMV-seronegative. CDR3 residues: CSVAGGLGETQYF. In DNA form, the CDR3 reads TGCAGCGTAGCAGGGGGATTGGGAGAGACCCAGTACTTC.